This T cell receptor (beta chain) comes out of a study of blood T cell repertoires in COVID-19. Study context: Nucleic acid was either cDNA or gDNA, and it came from T cells, B-cell-depleted T cells, or PBMCs.

The sample holds many counts of this clone. Other DNA sequences of this sample code for an identical CDR3. Authors' methods: From reference gene primer amplification, estimates of nucleated cell counts were derived. Sequencing was performed with immunoSEQ multiplex PCR; in TCRdb, only in-frame clones are kept and a portion is missing. The V and J calls and the clone size are those of that table, but D and trimming were determined from the DNA. Of around 61,000 clones listed, approximately 92% were seen once; the top ten hold 43%. CDR3 length: 14 amino acids. With V trimmed by 0 bases and J by 3 bases, 2 bases remained unmatched. The V gene's germline CDR1 is SGDLS and CDR2 YYNGEE. Seattle-derived patients entered the study during active infection and were followed longitudinally.

The chain carries TRBV9 and TRBJ2-5, with 7 nucleotides matching TRBD2. The source is a woman aged 55-75 years with COVID-19, enrolled during active disease. The sample consisted of peripheral blood. CDR3 coding DNA: TGTGCCAGCAGCGTAGGGGGAGGGGAAGAGACCCAGTACTTC. Translated, it gives CASSVGGGEETQYF. Drawing the rest from reference TRBV9 and TRBJ2-5, the complete variable domain is DSGVTQTPKHLITATGQRVTLRCSPRSGDLSVYWYQQSLDQGLQFLIQYYNGEERAKGNILERFSAQQFPDLHSELNLSSLELGDSALYFCASSVGGGEETQYFGPGTRLLVL.